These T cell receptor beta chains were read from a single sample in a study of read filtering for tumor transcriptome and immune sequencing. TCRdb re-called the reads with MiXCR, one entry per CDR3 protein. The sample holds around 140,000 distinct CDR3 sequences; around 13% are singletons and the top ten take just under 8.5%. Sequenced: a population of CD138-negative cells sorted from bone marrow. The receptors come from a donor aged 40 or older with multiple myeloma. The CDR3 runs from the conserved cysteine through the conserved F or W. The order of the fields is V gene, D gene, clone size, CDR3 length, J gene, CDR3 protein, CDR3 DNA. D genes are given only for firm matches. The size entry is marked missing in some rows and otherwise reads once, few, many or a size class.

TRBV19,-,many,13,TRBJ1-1,CASSSRSRGEAFF,TGTGCCAGTAGTAGTCGAAGCCGGGGGGAAGCTTTCTTT
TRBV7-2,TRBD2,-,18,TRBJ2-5,CASSLAPFSTGLAETQYF,TGTGCCAGCAGCTTAGCGCCGTTCTCGACAGGACTAGCAGAGACCCAGTACTTC
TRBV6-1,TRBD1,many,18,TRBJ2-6,CASSGGQGPSSGANVLTF,TGTGCCAGCAGTGGGGGACAGGGGCCTTCCTCTGGGGCCAACGTCCTGACTTTC
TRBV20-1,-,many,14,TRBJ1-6,CSAGSGSHNSPLHF,TGCAGTGCTGGATCGGGGAGCCATAATTCACCCCTCCACTTT
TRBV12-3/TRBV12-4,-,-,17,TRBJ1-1,CASSHPWGWGMNTEAFF,TGTGCCAGCAGTCACCCTTGGGGCTGGGGAATGAACACTGAAGCTTTCTTT
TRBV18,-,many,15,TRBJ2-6,CASSPQSSGANVLTF,TGTGCCAGCTCACCACAGTCCTCTGGGGCCAACGTCCTGACTTTC
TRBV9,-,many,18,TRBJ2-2,CASSVAVPGTQFSGELFF,TGTGCCAGCAGCGTAGCTGTACCCGGGACTCAATTTTCCGGGGAGCTGTTTTTT
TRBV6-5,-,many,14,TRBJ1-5,CASSSAASNQPQHF,TGTGCCAGCAGTTCCGCGGCCAGCAATCAGCCCCAGCATTTT
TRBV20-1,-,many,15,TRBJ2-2,CSARSPGAPSGELFF,TGCAGTGCTAGATCTCCGGGGGCCCCCTCCGGGGAGCTGTTTTTT
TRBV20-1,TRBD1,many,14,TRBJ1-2,CSASSSGTGFGYTF,TGCAGTGCTTCATCCTCCGGGACAGGGTTTGGCTACACCTTC
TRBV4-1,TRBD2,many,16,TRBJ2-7,CASSQVGLAGVYEQYF,TGCGCCAGCAGCCAAGTGGGGCTAGCGGGAGTCTACGAGCAGTACTTC
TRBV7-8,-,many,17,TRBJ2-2,CASSLGGGALDTGELFF,TGTGCCAGCAGCTTAGGGGGCGGGGCCCTAGATACCGGGGAGCTGTTTTTT
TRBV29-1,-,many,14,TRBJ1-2,CSVEDGTTNYGYTF,TGCAGCGTTGAAGACGGAACAACTAACTATGGCTACACCTTC
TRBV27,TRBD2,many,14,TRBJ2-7,CASSLGGRAPEQYF,TGTGCCAGCAGTTTGGGCGGGAGGGCCCCCGAGCAGTACTTC
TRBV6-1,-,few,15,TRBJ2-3,CASNTRPSSTDTQYF,TGTGCCAGCAATACCAGACCCTCGAGCACAGATACGCAGTATTTT
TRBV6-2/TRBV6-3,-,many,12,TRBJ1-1,CASSDRGLEAFF,TGTGCCAGCAGTGACCGGGGGCTTGAAGCTTTCTTT
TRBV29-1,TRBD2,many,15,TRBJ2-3,CSVAPEREGLDTQYF,TGCAGCGTTGCGCCCGAGCGGGAGGGGTTAGATACGCAGTATTTT
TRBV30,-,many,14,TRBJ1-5,CAWSQLAINQPQHF,TGTGCCTGGAGTCAGCTGGCCATCAATCAGCCCCAGCATTTT